Below, one TCR beta chain is given with its context. Its antigen is still unknown. No much larger clone exists at a distance of one base, and base qualities are not known. Read against the paper, the sample's time point label means: cells obtained before transplantation from donor or recipient. CD3+CD4+ and CD3+CD8+ populations were FACS-sorted from unstimulated pre-transplant donor and recipient cells taken from spleen or lymph nodes. The method was the immunoSEQ multiplex PCR assay. For most patients, genomic DNA was isolated using the Qiagen DNeasy Blood and Tissue Kit and was shipped frozen to Adaptive Biotechnologies for TCR sequencing. For most patients, genomic DNA was subjected to high-throughput TCR-beta CDR3 sequencing by Adaptive Biotechnologies. In the paper's pipeline: Adaptive's ImmunoSEQ software was the source of the TCR sequencing data for 18 patients, while a few other patients were processed with MiXCR and VDJtools. CD4 versus CD8 sorting errors were corrected by removing sequences found in both subsets at a frequency ratio below 5:1. Because the origin of CDR3 nucleotide sequences shared between donor and recipient could not be assigned, those sequences were removed. To be classed as alloreactive, a clone needed at least 2-fold expansion over unstimulated cells and a minimum CFSE-low frequency of 0.002% (template counts) or 0.001% (read counts). Mappable clones were those detected in sequenced pre-transplant spleen, lymph node, or MLR CFSE-low populations of the donor or recipient. Cumulative frequency of alloreactive clones was calculated as a percentage of all sequences weighted by copy number. TCRdb retrieved this table from immuneACCESS and kept in-frame rearrangements only. Not all clones are present; in checked studies, unresolved V genes account for under half, and no reason is known for the remainder. V, J and clone size are taken as reported in that table, and D and trimming were inferred from the DNA itself. The table for this sample lists approximately 97,000 clones; under 95% of them were counted only once. Around 0.07% of the sample is held by the ten biggest clonotypes.

These data originate in a study of graft-versus-host responses after intestinal transplantation (dated by TCRdb to the early 2020s). Looking at the study overall: The transplants that recipients got were multivisceral, liver-intestinal, or isolated intestinal. All recipients received anti-thymocyte globulin induction followed by maintenance tacrolimus and steroids for around three years. Bulk TCR-beta CDR3 sequencing was used to track graft-versus-host and host-versus-graft alloreactive T cell clones in the graft, circulation and bone marrow after intestinal transplantation. To identify alloreactive clones, pre-transplant mixed lymphocyte reaction products were sequenced and then compared with unstimulated pre-transplant donor and recipient T cells. A cohort of around 25 intestinal transplant recipients, including one retransplant, was enrolled, and a few patients lacking pretransplant specimens were excluded. A peak of at least 4% donor T cells among recipient peripheral blood mononuclear cells was the definition used for donor T cell macrochimerism. Rather than being sequenced by the commercial service, samples from a few later patients were sequenced in-house on an Illumina MiSeq and processed with MiXCR. What the authors observed across the whole study: Early after transplant, declines in HvG clones were associated with peak levels of circulating GvH clones. High GvH to HvG T cell clonal ratios were observed in the allografts of patients with donor T cell macrochimerism. GvH clones were found in recipient bone marrow, and some of the GvH clones appeared earlier in ileal mucosa or blood, which is consistent with an intestinal mucosal origin. The relatively low number and heterogeneity of intestinal transplant patients limited the conclusions.

The TCR comes from a human donor who was the organ donor for an intestinal transplant. The sample in question was unstimulated CD8+ T cells sorted from spleen or lymph node cells, obtained before transplant.

The DNA sequence is TGCGCCAGCAGCCAGATCGACACTGGAAACACCATATATTTT. This sequence encodes CASSQIDTGNTIYF. This receptor chain uses TRBV4-1 and TRBJ1-3, with no D gene named confidently. Including cysteine and phenylalanine, the CDR3 has 14 amino acids. Only the CDR3 DNA is retained, 42 bases long and in frame from the first base. For CDR1 and CDR2, the germline V gene lists MGHRA and YSYEKL. Trimming costs V 3 bases and J 2 bases, and their ends lie 8 bases apart.